This note documents a single T cell receptor (beta chain) sequence. Its antigen is unidentified. The germline V gene has CDR1 GTSNPN and CDR2 SVGIG (reference sequence). Trimming took 1 base from V and 3 from J, leaving 4 bases between them. CDR3 length equals 12 residues. Using immunoSEQ multiplex PCR, the repertoire was profiled, and TCRdb retains in-frame clones only, with some absent. The data show around 2,000 clones, with over 20% seen just once and 7.1% held by the top ten. The source of the sample is a study of T cells in localized non-small cell lung cancer. Overall study results and limits: Compared with tumor, uninvolved adjacent lung displayed greater T cell clonality, ranking highest overall. A raised T cell density in blood coincided with lengthier overall survival. Appearing in adjacent lung were a median around 60 of the top 100 tumor clones. Since sequencing was restricted to only one region of the tumor, intratumor heterogeneity remains a possibility.

The clonotype originates from a woman aged 40 to 75 with stage II squamous cell lung carcinoma. Sequenced material: lung tumor tissue, taken before any cancer treatment. J is TRBJ1-3 and V is TRBV30; D gene ambiguous. CDR3 nucleotide sequence: TGTGCCTGGAGTGGGAGTGGAAACACCATATATTTT. It translates to CAWSGSGNTIYF. Filled out from reference TRBV30 and TRBJ1-3, the complete variable domain reads SQTIHQWPATLVQPVGSPLSLECTVEGTSNPNLYWYRQAAGRGLQLLFYSVGIGQISSEVPQNLSASRPQDRQFILSSKKLLLSDSGFYLCAWSGSGNTIYFGEGSWLTVV.